This record concerns one T cell receptor beta chain sequence. Its antigen is still unknown. Base qualities are not recorded, but no much larger clone differs from it by a single base. The collaborating institutions used their own protocols to collect whole blood in K2EDTA tubes. Collaborator samples were shipped for TCRbeta analysis as frozen whole blood, isolated PBMCs, or DNA extracted from either sample type. The germline V gene specifies SGHAT as CDR1 and FQNNGV as CDR2. The trim is 5 bases for V and 3 bases for J, with a gap of 15 bases between the germline ends. Spanning cysteine to phenylalanine, the CDR3 consists of 15 amino acids. Kept here is only the CDR3 DNA, which spans 45 bases and is read in frame from base 1. The data belong to a study of blood T cell repertoires in COVID-19 (dated by TCRdb to the early 2020s). At the level of the whole study: Samples covering the acute and convalescent phases of COVID-19 were provided by collaborators in the United States, Italy and Spain. The material from the prospective study consisted of cDNA or gDNA derived from T cells, B-cell-depleted T cells, or PBMCs. Subjects who had been exposed to COVID-19, were actively infected with it, or had recovered from it provided the deeply sampled blood TCRbeta repertoires that made up the dataset. The repertoires were made available in a free public database intended to serve as a resource for research on the immune response to SARS-CoV-2. Samples came from the ongoing ImmuneRACE study (first 160 participants) plus 1,254 subjects from 6 global collaborators. Sample metadata almost always included a de-identified subject ID, COVID-19 status, age in years and sex. HLA class I and class II types, where available, came from metadata supplied by the sample provider rather than from assay-based typing. What the authors observed across the whole study: How much clinical and demographic metadata was included differed by source and by participant, and the metadata was provided uncurated.

TCRbeta CDR3 regions were amplified from genomic DNA by means of the immunoSEQ Assay, a bias-controlled multiplex PCR. The study's processing was this. The number of nucleated cells in each sample was estimated from the amplification of reference gene primers within the assay. To quantify the absolute abundance of each unique TCRbeta CDR3 rearrangement, sequence reads were collapsed and filtered. For each sample, productive Simpson clonality was calculated as the square root of Simpson's diversity index over productive rearrangements. Sourced from immuneACCESS, this table was stored by TCRdb with only in-frame sequences that have V and J called. A share of the clones is absent; for the studies checked, an unresolved V gene accounts for under half, and the remainder has no known explanation. The D gene and trimming were derived from the DNA, and the V and J assignments and clone size from that table. The sample table records around 130,000 clones; more than 80% of these occur just once. 12% of the sample is taken by the ten largest.

The chain was built from TRBV11-2 and TRBJ2-3; the D gene is unclear. Specimen: peripheral blood. The receptor comes from a woman in her fifties or sixties with acute or convalescent COVID-19. The CDR3 in this case is CASSPPPPQTDTQYF. The base sequence is TGTGCCAGCAGCCCACCGCCCCCTCAGACAGATACGCAGTATTTT. Full variable domain (CDR3 extended with the reference TRBV11-2 and TRBJ2-3 proteins): EAGVAQSPRYKIIEKRQSVAFWCNPISGHATLYWYQQILGQGPKLLIQFQNNGVVDDSQLPKDRFSAERLKGVDSTLKIQPAKLEDSAVYLCASSPPPPQTDTQYFGPGTRLTVL.